The 3 T cell receptor beta chains below were found in one sample sequenced in a study of blood T cell repertoires in COVID-19. Assay used: immunoSEQ multiplex PCR; TCRdb lists only in-frame clones, some missing. The profile covers more than 450,000 clones, with roughly 90% appearing a single time and under 0.75% taken by the ten largest. Sequenced sample: PBMCs or T cells enriched from blood (not recorded which). The source is a woman between 18 and 30 years old who had recovered from COVID-19.

CDR3 DNA: TGCGCCAGCAGTAAGGCGGAGGATTCACCCCTCCACTTT. Protein sequence: CASSKAEDSPLHF. The rearrangement links TRBV10-1 to TRBJ1-6; D call uncertain. The CDR3 spans 13 residues. V shed 5 bases and J shed 8 bases, with 10 bases lying between them. Germline lookup yields CDR1 WNHNN and CDR2 SYGVQD (reference sequence).

This sequence joins TRBV19 and TRBJ1-4, with D unclear. CDR1 and CDR2 (germline): LNHDA, SQIVND (reference sequence). There are 14 residues in the CDR3. The V and J ends lost 2 bases and 5 bases respectively, with 9 bases between them. CDR3 loop: CASSIRAFNEKLFF. CDR3 DNA: TGTGCCAGTAGTATAAGAGCTTTCAATGAAAAACTGTTTTTT.

The V call is TRBV10-2, the J call TRBJ2-7; TRBD1 agrees at 10 bases. The V and J ends lost 5 bases and 4 bases, in that order; junction bases with no gene match: 5. Germline assignment: CDR1 WSHSY and CDR2 SAAADI. This CDR3 has 14 amino acids. The CDR3 DNA reads TGCGCCAGCAGTTTGTGGACAGGGGGTTACGAGCAGTACTTC. Translation: CASSLWTGGYEQYF.